Each of the 10 T cell receptor beta chains below was sequenced from the same sample in a study of cytotoxic CD8 clonotypes in ibrutinib-treated CLL. The assay was immunoSEQ multiplex PCR, and TCRdb's table has in-frame clones only and misses some. The table records hundreds of thousands of clones, roughly 79% of them present only once. The sample consisted of PBMCs, taken before ibrutinib treatment. These receptors were taken from a human donor with chronic lymphocytic leukemia.

The rearrangement joins TRBV28 to TRBJ2-5; 11 bases are shared with TRBD1. With 6 bases clipped from V and 0 bases from J, the junction kept 12 bases outside the gene matches. Looked up from germline, CDR1 is MDHEN and CDR2 is SYDVKM. The CDR3 is 18 amino acids. CDR3 protein: CASRIAGTGGLYQETQYF. CDR3 nucleotides: TGTGCCAGCAGAATAGCCGGGACAGGGGGTTTGTACCAAGAGACCCAGTACTTC.

V usage is TRBV19 and J usage is TRBJ2-6; D is uncertain. The ends were cut back, 6 bases at V and 4 bases at J, with 13 bases in the middle. The CDR3 covers 15 residues. The germline CDR1 and CDR2 sequences are LNHDA and SQIVND (reference sequence). The CDR3 protein is CASSSGLGGANVLTF. The CDR3 region has the DNA TGTGCCAGTAGCTCTGGGCTTGGAGGGGCCAACGTCCTGACTTTC.

The chain combines TRBV6-5 with TRBJ2-7; TRBD1 might be the D (6 bases). CDR1 is MNHEY, CDR2 SVGAGI, per germline. Trimming removed 1 base at V and 5 bases at J, with 15 bases between. This CDR3 is built from 15 residues. Here the CDR3 DNA reads TGTGCCAGCAGTTACTTGGCGCAGGGGCTCCACGAGCAGTACTTC. Its translation: CASSYLAQGLHEQYF.

CDR3 loop: CASSGTANYGYTF. CDR3 sequence (DNA): TGTGCCAGCAGTGGGACGGCTAACTATGGCTACACCTTC. This chain links TRBV6-1 with TRBJ1-2; D remains unclear. The CDR3 has 13 residues. The V end was cut by 4 bases, the J end by 0 bases, with 6 bases between. Germline values: CDR1 MNHNS, CDR2 SASEGT.

The J gene is TRBJ1-1, the V gene TRBV5-1, with D perhaps TRBD1 (6 bases). V gave up 2 bases and J gave up 7 bases, with 12 bases separating them. Germline lookup yields CDR1 SGHRS and CDR2 YFSETQ. CDR3 length: 13 residues. The CDR3 DNA sequence: TGCGCCAGCAGCTTACAGGGTGGCTATGAAGCTTTCTTT. This gives the protein CASSLQGGYEAFF.

There are a few counts of this clone. The gene calls are TRBV4-3 and TRBJ2-3, with unresolved D. The V and J ends lost 0 bases and 2 bases respectively, with 9 bases between them. The CDR3 is made up of 15 amino acids. Germline V gene lookup returns CDR1 LGHNA and CDR2 YSLEER. The CDR3: CASSQDGSNTDTQYF. The CDR3 coding sequence is TGCGCCAGCAGCCAAGACGGGTCGAACACAGATACGCAGTATTTT.

This chain connects TRBV6-6 to TRBJ2-1; 7 bases align to TRBD1. Trimming took 6 bases from V and 0 from J; bases not matched to a gene: 8. There are 16 residues in the CDR3. Germline-derived CDR1 and CDR2 are MNHNY and SVGAGI (reference sequence). CDR3 loop: CASSWGQSSSYNEQFF. The CDR3, as DNA: TGTGCCAGCAGCTGGGGACAGTCGAGCTCCTACAATGAGCAGTTCTTC.

This chain joins TRBV7-3 and TRBJ1-1; weak D call: TRBD1 (6 bases). Looked up from germline, CDR1 is SGHTA and CDR2 is FQGTGA. This CDR3 comprises 14 residues. Trimming took 2 bases from V and 0 from J, leaving 7 bases between them. The CDR3 reads CASSLGGMNTEAFF. DNA of the CDR3: TGTGCCAGCAGCTTAGGGGGCATGAACACTGAAGCTTTCTTT. The full variable domain, completed using reference TRBV7-3 and TRBJ1-1, is GAGVSQTPSNKVTEKGKYVELRCDPISGHTALYWYRQSLGQGPEFLIYFQGTGAADDSGLPNDRFFAVRPEGSVSTLKIQRTERGDSAVYLCASSLGGMNTEAFFGQGTRLTVV.

The V gene is TRBV6-1, the J gene TRBJ2-5; 7 nucleotides agree with TRBD1. The V and J ends lost 4 bases and 4 bases, in that order; junction bases with no gene match: 0. This CDR3 region has 12 residues. Germline CDR1 and CDR2: MNHNS and SASEGT. The CDR3 protein is CASSAGGETQYF. CDR3 nucleotide sequence: TGTGCCAGCAGTGCAGGGGGAGAGACCCAGTACTTC.

In its sample, this clone was seen once. V is TRBV27 and J is TRBJ2-1; D is undetermined. CDR1 MNHEY and CDR2 SMNVEV come from the germline V gene (reference sequence). The V end was cut by 5 bases, the J end by 3 bases, with 11 bases between. The CDR3 sequence is 14 residues long. In DNA, the CDR3 is TGTGCCAGCAGTAAAGACAAGATCTACAATGAGCAGTTCTTC. Protein sequence: CASSKDKIYNEQFF.